This T cell receptor beta chain originates from a study of immune heterogeneity within non-small cell lung tumors. Looking at the study overall: Tumor histology was classified as squamous cell carcinoma in several cases, non-squamous carcinoma in 10 and not otherwise specified in 1.

Bulk tumor genomic DNA, roughly 600 ng per sample, was used as template. Several biopsies were spaced far apart within each primary tumor and obtained as surgery took place. Enrolled individuals presented with untreated, newly diagnosed non-small cell lung cancer and received curative surgery. Donors were newly diagnosed non-small cell lung cancer patients having surgery with curative intent. Study observations and caveats: Recurring identical dominant CDR3 beta clonotypes were observed across tumor sites within a patient, together with site-unique high-frequency clones.

V gave up 0 bases and J gave up 6 bases, with 12 bases separating them. The CDR3 contains 14 residues. Per germline, CDR1 SGHTS and CDR2 YDEGEE. As regards this clonotype: The target antigen is unknown.

In a multiplex PCR, 32 V and 13 J primers amplified TCR beta CDR3. MiXCR, run by TCRdb on the multiplex PCR reads, gives a single entry per CDR3 protein. The sample carries 12,000 or so distinct CDR3 sequences, 27% recorded once. The chain combines TRBV5-8 with TRBJ1-2, with a possible D match to TRBD1 (6 bases). The sample consisted of lung tumor tissue. This sequence originates from a man over 45 with non-small cell lung cancer. CDR3 coding DNA: TGTGCCAGCAGCTTGGGGGGGCCAGGGGATGGCTACACCTTC. Translation gives CASSLGGPGDGYTF.